This T cell receptor (beta chain) was identified during a study of early stage breast cancer tumors. In the study overall: Invasive lobular carcinomas made up about 30% of the 12 ER+/PR+/HER2- tumors. Study outcomes and limitations: Most shared enriched TCRB sequences were commonly generated ones. Comparing each tissue with blood distinguished tumor from normal in about 90% of the 16 patients.

The protocol was immunoSEQ multiplex PCR, while the TCRdb copy is restricted to in-frame clones and leaves out a portion. Of roughly 56,000 clones in the sample, more than 60% were seen once. In this sample, this clone turned up once. As yet, its antigen is unknown. The CDR3 length is 13 residues. The germline gives CDR1 GTSNPN, CDR2 SVGIG (reference sequence). The V gene lost 3 bases and the J gene lost 3 bases, with 8 bases spanning the gap. The sample taken for sequencing was blood. This sequence joins TRBV30 and TRBJ1-4; D call uncertain. This receptor was identified in a person aged 25 to 40 with breast cancer. In DNA, the CDR3 is TGTGCCTGGAGCCCGGGCCCTAATGAAAAACTGTTTTTT. Translating gives CAWSPGPNEKLFF. The full variable domain, in which reference TRBV30 and TRBJ1-4 provide the parts outside the CDR3, is SQTIHQWPATLVQPVGSPLSLECTVEGTSNPNLYWYRQAAGRGLQLLFYSVGIGQISSEVPQNLSASRPQDRQFILSSKKLLLSDSGFYLCAWSPGPNEKLFFGSGTQLSVL.